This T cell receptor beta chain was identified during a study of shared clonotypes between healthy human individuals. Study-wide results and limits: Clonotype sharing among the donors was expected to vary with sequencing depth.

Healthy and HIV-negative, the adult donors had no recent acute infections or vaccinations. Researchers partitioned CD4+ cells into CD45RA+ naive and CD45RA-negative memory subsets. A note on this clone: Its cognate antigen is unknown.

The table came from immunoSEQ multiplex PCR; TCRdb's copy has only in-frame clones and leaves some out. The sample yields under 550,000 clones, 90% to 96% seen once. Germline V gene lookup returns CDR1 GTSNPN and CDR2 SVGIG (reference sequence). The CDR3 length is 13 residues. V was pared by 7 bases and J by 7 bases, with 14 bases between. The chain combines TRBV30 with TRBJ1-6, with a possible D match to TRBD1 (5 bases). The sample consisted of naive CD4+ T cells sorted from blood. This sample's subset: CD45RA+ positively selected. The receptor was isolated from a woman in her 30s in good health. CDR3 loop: CAYGHLWNSPLHF. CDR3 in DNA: TGTGCCTATGGACATCTATGGAATTCACCCCTCCACTTT.